The 8 T cell receptor beta chains below were found in one sample sequenced in a study of identical twins. Each CDR3 protein gets one entry after TCRdb re-called the 5' RACE reads with MiXCR. The table records 500,000 or so distinct CDR3 sequences, around 20% of them present only once. This same sample was also taken into another study, of T cells expressing NK-cell markers.

Sequenced input: CD4+ T cells sorted from blood. These receptor sequences come from a woman aged 18-29 years in good health.

In its sample, this clonotype was seen a few times. CDR3 region: CAISSTGDNEQFF. The DNA of the CDR3 is TGTGCCATCAGTTCGACGGGAGACAATGAGCAGTTCTTC. V gene TRBV10-3 combines with J gene TRBJ2-1; TRBD2 is a possible D gene (6 bases). CDR1 and CDR2 from the germline V gene are ENHRY and SYGVKD. The CDR3 has 13 amino acids. Trimming shortened V by 5 bases and J by 5 bases, and 10 bases separated the two germline ends.

The chain is built from TRBV20-1 and TRBJ2-3; no clear D gene. The CDR3 is made up of 12 amino acids. V was cut by 2 bases and J by 7 bases, with 10 bases left in between. Germline loops: CDR1 DFQATT, CDR2 SNEGSKA (reference sequence). This chain's CDR3 is CSARPPSHTQYF. CDR3 coding DNA: TGCAGTGCTAGACCCCCCTCCCATACGCAGTATTTT.

This clonotype was recorded a few times. The chain has TRBV6-5 and TRBJ1-1, with D unclear. V was trimmed by 0 bases and J by 4 bases, leaving 12 bases between them. CDR1 is MNHEY and CDR2 is SVGAGI in the germline V gene. The CDR3 runs 15 residues. The CDR3 loop is CASSYSMDLRTEAFF. The CDR3 DNA reads TGTGCCAGCAGTTACTCGATGGACCTACGCACTGAAGCTTTCTTT.

V is TRBV18 and J is TRBJ2-7, with TRBD2 matching over 8 bases. J gave up 6 bases and V 3 bases, and 7 bases lay outside the gene matches. Germline assignment: CDR1 KGHSH and CDR2 LQKENI. The CDR3 has 14 residues. The CDR3 DNA sequence: TGTGCCAGCTCACCGTCGGCGGGGGGCGCCGAGCAGTACTTC. Amino acids: CASSPSAGGAEQYF.

This clonotype was found a few times. The chain couples TRBV7-2 to TRBJ2-7; D gene ambiguous. Deletions cut 0 bases from V and 5 bases from J, with 11 bases between. This CDR3 has 14 amino acids. Germline values: CDR1 SGHTA, CDR2 FQGNSA. The CDR3 region has the DNA TGTGCCAGCAGCTTAGCGCTTAGTTCCCACGAGCAGTACTTC. This translates into CASSLALSSHEQYF.

The rearrangement links TRBV20-1 to TRBJ2-4; D is ambiguous. Germline V CDR1 and CDR2: DFQATT, SNEGSKA (reference sequence). The V and J ends lost 3 bases and 6 bases respectively, with 12 bases between them. The CDR3 spans 13 residues. In nucleotides, the CDR3 is TGCAGTGCTAGTAATGCACCTGTAAACATTCAGTACTTC. Amino acid sequence: CSASNAPVNIQYF.

This clonotype has only a few counts. This chain joins TRBV5-1 and TRBJ2-7, with 14 nucleotides matching TRBD2. The CDR3 length is 17 residues. Germline values: CDR1 SGHRS, CDR2 YFSETQ. V was clipped by 3 bases and J by 4 bases; unmatched bases: 9. CDR3 amino acids: CASSYGGTSGSNYEQYF. The CDR3 region has the DNA TGCGCCAGCAGCTACGGCGGGACTAGCGGGAGTAATTACGAGCAGTACTTC.

This clonotype has just a few counts. This chain links TRBV6-1 with TRBJ1-5; possibly TRBD1 for D (6 bases). The germline V and J ends were trimmed by 5 bases and 0 bases, with 11 bases remaining between them. CDR1 and CDR2 (germline): MNHNS, SASEGT. This CDR3 region has 15 residues. The CDR3 spells CASSPGHNSNQPQHF. The CDR3 region has the DNA TGTGCCAGCAGTCCGGGACATAATAGCAATCAGCCCCAGCATTTT.